Shown below are 6 T cell receptor beta chains from a single sample sequenced in a study of T cells in Graves' hyperthyroidism and ophthalmopathy. From RNA transcripts, TCR beta CDR3 regions were amplified. Initially, a first-round RT-PCR of the TCR CDR3 employed the HTBI primer set. MiXCR, run by TCRdb on the multiplex PCR reads, gives a single entry per CDR3 protein. Among about 400,000 distinct CDR3 sequences, under 15% were seen once, and the ten largest hold approximately 29%. Material for sequencing was blood. These receptors came from a woman in her thirties with Graves' hyperthyroidism.

The chain is built from TRBV7-9 and TRBJ2-7; D is unresolved. Germline CDR1 SEHNR, CDR2 FQNEAQ (reference sequence). V was cut by 8 bases and J by 5 bases, with 10 bases left in between. This CDR3 comprises 11 residues. DNA of the CDR3: TGTGCCAGCGCCAGAGAGGACGAGCAGTACTTC. It encodes CASAREDEQYF.

This clonotype was seen more than once but under ten times. The chain employs TRBV3-1 and TRBJ1-2; 9 bases align to TRBD1. CDR1 is LGHDT and CDR2 is YNNKEL in the germline V gene (reference sequence). Losses at the gene ends were 4 bases for V and 7 bases for J; bases not matched to a gene: 4. The CDR3 sequence is 13 residues long. CDR3 sequence: CASSPGTGSGYTF. The DNA for the CDR3 is TGTGCCAGCAGCCCAGGGACAGGGTCTGGCTACACCTTC.

The chain joins TRBV6-1 to TRBJ1-5; TRBD1 might be the D (5 bases). The CDR3 loop spans 14 amino acids. V lost 3 bases, J lost 6 bases, and 12 bases lay in between. Germline V CDR1 and CDR2: MNHNS, SASEGT. The CDR3 DNA is TGTGCCAGCAGTGATCGAAGCCAGGGTCAGCCCCAGCATTTT. Its protein is CASSDRSQGQPQHF.

This clonotype occurred many times. Here the CDR3 reads CASSALRDRSHYEQYF. The DNA for the CDR3 is TGTGCCAGCAGCGCCCTAAGGGACAGAAGCCACTACGAGCAGTACTTC. The chain recombines TRBV5-8 with TRBJ2-7; 7 bases line up with TRBD1. V dropped 4 bases and J dropped 3; count of bases not matched to a gene: 13. The CDR3 length is 16 residues. Germline V gives CDR1 SGHTS, CDR2 YDEGEE. Full variable domain (outside the CDR3, taken from reference TRBV5-8 and TRBJ2-7): EAGVTQSPTHLIKTRGQQATLRCSPISGHTSVYWYQQALGLGLQFLLWYDEGEERNRGNFPPRFSGRQFPNYSSELNVNALELEDSALYLCASSALRDRSHYEQYFGPGTRLTVT.

The chain carries TRBV20-1 and TRBJ2-3; 9 bases are shared with TRBD1. V was pared by 5 bases and J by 3 bases, with 9 bases of the junction left unmatched. CDR3 length: 15 residues. CDR1 is DFQATT and CDR2 is SNEGSKA in the germline V gene (reference sequence). CDR3 in DNA: TGCAGTGCTGTGGGGGGAGACAGGGGGACAGATACGCAGTATTTT. Translating it yields CSAVGGDRGTDTQYF.

This clonotype has a handful of counts. The chain is built from TRBV2 and TRBJ1-5; weak D call: TRBD1 (6 bases). Trimming left V 7 bases short and J 3 bases short, with 16 bases between. The CDR3 is 15 amino acids. The V gene's germline CDR1 is SNHLY and CDR2 FYNNEI. CDR3 sequence reads: CASTKGTPYNQPQHF. Written as DNA, the CDR3 is TGTGCCAGCACTAAGGGGACACCTTACAATCAGCCCCAGCATTTT.